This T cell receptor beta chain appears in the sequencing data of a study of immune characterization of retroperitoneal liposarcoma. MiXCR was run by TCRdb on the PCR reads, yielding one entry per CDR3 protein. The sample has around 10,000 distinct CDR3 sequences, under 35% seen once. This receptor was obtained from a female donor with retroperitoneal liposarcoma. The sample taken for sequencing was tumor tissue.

CDR3 nucleotides: TGTGCCAGCAGATCGGACAGGGGAGAGACCCAGTACTTC. Amino acids: CASRSDRGETQYF. V and J are TRBV6-1 and TRBJ2-1; 9 bases agree with TRBD1. The J call may be wrong; the DNA end is better matched by TRBJ2-5. Looked up from germline, CDR1 is MNHNS and CDR2 is SASEGT. CDR3 size: 13 residues.